Detailed here is one TCR beta chain. Its antigen remains unidentified. Method: immunoSEQ multiplex PCR; TCRdb's copy keeps in-frame clones and lacks some. Of 60,000 to 90,000 clones in the sample, roughly 87% are singletons; the top ten hold around 5.9%. This specimen comes from a study of OX40 agonist ivuxolimab in advanced cancers. General study findings and limits: The study found among the lowest clonal expansion in partial responders at 0.1-3.0 mg/kg.

The CDR3 has 10 residues. Germline V lookup: CDR1 SNHLY, CDR2 FYNNEI. The sample was CD4+ or CD8+ T cells sorted from blood, taken in a trial of the OX40 agonist ivuxolimab. The sequence derives from an adult with an advanced solid tumor such as melanoma, head and neck, liver or kidney cancer. The V and J genes are TRBV2 and TRBJ1-5; possibly TRBD1 for D (6 bases). CDR3 protein: CAVGTQPQHF. The DNA for the CDR3 is TGTGCAGTAGGGACACAGCCCCAGCATTTT.